This section outlines one T cell receptor beta chain sequence together with its context. This entry belongs to a study of blood T cell repertoires in COVID-19. As for the study in general: PBMCs, B-cell-depleted T cells, or T cells were the source of the cDNA or gDNA that made up the material.

In germline, CDR1 is LNHDA, CDR2 SQIVND (reference sequence). Trimming left V 3 bases short and J 4 bases short, with 5 bases between. The CDR3 runs 12 residues. Sequenced by immunoSEQ multiplex PCR; TCRdb stores in-frame clones only, minus some. The data hold some 260,000 clones, with 82% observed a single time. Sequencing input: peripheral blood. V and J are TRBV19 and TRBJ2-3; the D is unclear. This sequence was found in a woman older than 75 with active or convalescent COVID-19. The CDR3 loop reads CASSIRSDTQYF. DNA of the CDR3: TGTGCCAGTAGTATTCGGTCAGATACGCAGTATTTT. Filled out from reference TRBV19 and TRBJ2-3, the complete variable domain reads DGGITQSPKYLFRKEGQNVTLSCEQNLNHDAMYWYRQDPGQGLRLIYYSQIVNDFQKGDIAEGYSVSREKKESFPLTVTSAQKNPTAFYLCASSIRSDTQYFGPGTRLTVL.